A single sample gave rise to the 24 T cell receptor beta chains below, sequenced in a study of blood T cell repertoires in COVID-19. Profiled with immunoSEQ multiplex PCR; TCRdb holds only in-frame clones, not every one. The sample has under 250,000 clones; approximately 81% are singletons. The source material was peripheral blood. The receptor source for this set is a woman in her fifties or sixties who had recovered from COVID-19.

The V call is TRBV7-6, the J call TRBJ1-1; D gene unclear. The CDR3 loop spans 12 amino acids. Trimming pared 4 bases from V and 7 bases from J, leaving 10 bases between. From germline, CDR1 is SGHVS and CDR2 FNYEAQ. The CDR3, as DNA: TGTGCCAGCAGCTCCGGCAGGAATGAAGCTTTCTTT. Its translation: CASSSGRNEAFF.

This clone has a single count. This chain joins TRBV6-6 and TRBJ1-2; D is possibly TRBD1 (6 bases). The CDR3 covers 13 residues. From germline, CDR1 is MNHNY and CDR2 SVGAGI (reference sequence). The V end was cut by 5 bases, the J end by 4 bases, with 11 bases between. The CDR3 protein is CASSPGQFYGYTF. The CDR3 DNA follows: TGTGCCAGCAGTCCCGGACAGTTCTATGGCTACACCTTC.

The chain is built from TRBV7-9 and TRBJ2-2; D remains unclear. This CDR3 contains 14 residues. V was clipped by 7 bases and J by 6 bases, with 15 bases between them. CDR1 and CDR2 from the germline V gene are SEHNR and FQNEAQ (reference sequence). CDR3 DNA sequence: TGTGCCAGCACCATTATGAAGCTAGCCGGGGAGCTGTTTTTT. It translates to CASTIMKLAGELFF. Full variable domain (outside the CDR3, taken from reference TRBV7-9 and TRBJ2-2): DTGVSQNPRHKITKRGQNVTFRCDPISEHNRLYWYRQTLGQGPEFLTYFQNEAQLEKSRLLSDRFSAERPKGSFSTLEIQRTEQGDSAMYLCASTIMKLAGELFFGEGSRLTVL.

The genes are TRBV7-2 and TRBJ1-5; no reliable D call. The CDR3 is 15 residues long. With 5 bases removed from V and 3 bases from J, the gap between germline ends came to 14 bases. Germline V gene data show CDR1 as SGHTA and CDR2 as FQGNSA. The CDR3 DNA follows: TGTGCCAGCAGCACCCGAGGGAGCCTCAATCAGCCCCAGCATTTT. Translation gives CASSTRGSLNQPQHF.

This clone has more than one count but fewer than ten. This chain uses TRBV15 with TRBJ1-1; D call uncertain. The V gene's germline CDR1 is LNHNV and CDR2 YYDKDF (reference sequence). This CDR3 contains 17 residues. The ends were cut back, 0 bases at V and 4 bases at J, with 18 bases in the middle. In DNA form, the CDR3 reads TGTGCCACCAGCAGAGATAATTGGGGTTTCAGCGGCACTGAAGCTTTCTTT. This encodes CATSRDNWGFSGTEAFF.

The chain carries TRBV3-1 (or the pseudogene TRBV3-2) and TRBJ2-7, with a possible D match to TRBD1 (7 bases). The CDR3 extends over 17 amino acids. V was pared by 4 bases and J by 4 bases, with 23 bases between. Germline CDR1 is LGHDT and CDR2 is YNNKEL (reference sequence). The chain's CDR3 is CASSLRGNTGAFYEQYF. The CDR3 nucleotides read TGTGCCAGCAGCCTCCGGGGGAATACAGGGGCCTTTTACGAGCAGTACTTC.

The rearrangement uses TRBV6-5 and TRBJ2-1; D call uncertain. CDR1 MNHEY and CDR2 SVGAGI come from the germline V gene. Trimming took 2 bases from V and 8 from J, leaving 19 bases between them. CDR3 length: 16 amino acids. CDR3 sequence: CASSYQSRHSPDEQFF. The DNA for the CDR3 is TGTGCCAGCAGTTACCAAAGCCGACATTCCCCCGATGAGCAGTTCTTC.

The rearrangement uses TRBV6-5 and TRBJ1-2, with unresolved D. The V end was cut by 6 bases, the J end by 2 bases, with 10 bases between. The CDR3 loop spans 13 amino acids. Looked up from germline, CDR1 is MNHEY and CDR2 is SVGAGI. The CDR3 sequence: CASSYGPNYGYTF. DNA of the CDR3: TGTGCCAGCAGCTACGGGCCCAACTATGGCTACACCTTC.

The gene calls are TRBV6-6 and TRBJ1-3; tentatively, D is TRBD1 (6 bases). Between the trimmed V and J ends, which lost 4 bases and 3 bases, there was a span of 16 bases. The V gene's germline CDR1 is MNHNY and CDR2 SVGAGI (reference sequence). This CDR3 has 16 residues. CDR3 sequence (DNA): TGTGCCAGCAGTTGGAGAGTGGGGGCTAGTGGAAACACCATATATTTT. This sequence encodes CASSWRVGASGNTIYF.

The chain is built from TRBV19 and TRBJ1-1; weak D call: TRBD1 (5 bases). Germline V gives CDR1 LNHDA, CDR2 SQIVND (reference sequence). This CDR3 region has 14 residues. V dropped 4 bases and J dropped 11 bases, with 20 bases sitting between them. CDR3 region: CASSNDPGLQRAFF. Here the CDR3 DNA reads TGTGCCAGTAGTAACGATCCGGGACTTCAGAGGGCTTTCTTT.

This clone was found many times. The rearrangement uses TRBV10-1 and TRBJ2-1; 9 nucleotides line up with TRBD2. The germline V gene encodes CDR1 WNHNN and CDR2 SYGVQD (reference sequence). V trimming: 0 bases; J trimming: 9 bases; junction bases outside the gene matches: 0. This CDR3 has 13 amino acids. CDR3 residues: CASSESRGGEQFF. CDR3 coding DNA: TGCGCCAGCAGTGAGTCGCGGGGGGGTGAGCAGTTCTTC.

This chain links TRBV2 with TRBJ2-3; D is perhaps TRBD1 (7 bases). V lost 2 bases and J 5 bases, leaving 11 bases between the germline ends. The CDR3 loop spans 14 amino acids. Germline-derived CDR1 and CDR2 are SNHLY and FYNNEI. The CDR3 sequence is CASSEQGGVDTQYF. The CDR3 nucleotides read TGTGCCAGCAGTGAACAGGGGGGAGTAGATACGCAGTATTTT.

This chain links TRBV7-3 with TRBJ2-2; TRBD2 agrees at 15 bases. The CDR3 extends over 18 amino acids. Germline V gene data show CDR1 as SGHTA and CDR2 as FQGTGA. Trimming at V came to 5 bases and at J to 5 bases, leaving 9 bases not matched to a gene. The CDR3 protein is CASSPLGLAGGGTGELFF. The CDR3 region has the DNA TGTGCCAGCAGCCCGCTGGGACTAGCGGGGGGAGGAACCGGGGAGCTGTTTTTT.

The CDR3 loop reads CASRTGSGDYGYTF. DNA of the CDR3: TGTGCCAGCCGGACCGGTTCGGGGGACTATGGCTACACCTTC. J is TRBJ1-2 and V is TRBV18, with D possibly matching TRBD1 (5 bases). The CDR3 length is 14 residues. Trimming left V 8 bases short and J 3 bases short, with 16 bases between. Germline loops: CDR1 KGHSH, CDR2 LQKENI.

This clone was counted only a few times. This chain connects TRBV10-3 to TRBJ2-2, with 12 bases matching TRBD2. V lost 4 bases and J lost 3; bases outside the gene matches: 3. The CDR3 totals 16 residues. Germline-derived CDR1 and CDR2 are ENHRY and SYGVKD. The CDR3 sequence is CAISASGGADTGELFF. The CDR3 DNA reads as TGTGCCATCAGTGCTAGCGGGGGGGCTGACACCGGGGAGCTGTTTTTT.

The rearrangement uses TRBV4-1 and TRBJ2-1; tentative D call: TRBD2 (7 bases). This CDR3 comprises 16 residues. V dropped 0 bases and J dropped 2 bases, with 11 bases sitting between them. Germline-derived CDR1 and CDR2 are MGHRA and YSYEKL. In DNA form, the CDR3 reads TGCGCCAGCAGCCAAGATGGGGGGGGCCCCTACAATGAGCAGTTCTTC. This gives the protein CASSQDGGGPYNEQFF.

The chain combines TRBV10-3 with TRBJ2-2, with TRBD1 matching over 9 bases. Germline values: CDR1 ENHRY, CDR2 SYGVKD. The CDR3 has 14 amino acids. Losses at the gene ends were 11 bases for V and 6 bases for J; bases not matched to a gene: 10. The CDR3 DNA reads as TGTGCCCACCGGGACAGGGAACCCGCCGGGGAGCTGTTTTTT. Its protein is CAHRDREPAGELFF.

The chain joins TRBV19 to TRBJ2-7, with 8 bases aligning to TRBD1. This CDR3 is 13 amino acids long. Per the germline V gene, CDR1 is LNHDA and CDR2 is SQIVND (reference sequence). Losses at the gene ends were 4 bases for V and 3 bases for J; bases not matched to a gene: 2. The CDR3 spells CASSSGQGYEQYF. CDR3 nucleotides: TGTGCCAGTAGTAGCGGACAGGGCTACGAGCAGTACTTC.

This chain connects TRBV5-5 to TRBJ1-6, with 8 positions matching TRBD1. CDR1 SGHKS and CDR2 YYEKEE come from the germline V gene (reference sequence). V shed 4 bases, J shed 3 bases, and the junction held 6 bases outside the gene matches. The CDR3 covers 16 residues. The CDR3 bases are TGTGCCAGCAGCGTCCGGGACAGGAGCTATAATTCACCCCTCCACTTT. It is translated as CASSVRDRSYNSPLHF.

The V and J genes are TRBV20-1 and TRBJ2-7; D may be TRBD1 (5 bases). The ends were cut back, 3 bases at V and 1 base at J, with 7 bases in the middle. The CDR3 loop spans 12 amino acids. Germline assignment: CDR1 DFQATT and CDR2 SNEGSKA (reference sequence). CDR3 amino acids: CSASRGSYEQYF. CDR3 sequence (DNA): TGCAGTGCTAGTAGGGGATCCTACGAGCAGTACTTC.

This clone was seen only once. The chain links TRBV3-1 (or the pseudogene TRBV3-2) to TRBJ2-1; 11 bases are shared with TRBD1. CDR3 size: 12 residues. Germline CDR1 reads LGHDT; CDR2 reads YNNKEL (reference sequence). CDR3 sequence reads: CAGGDRGDEQFF. The CDR3 nucleotides read TGTGCTGGCGGGGACAGGGGGGATGAGCAGTTCTTC.

The CDR3 sequence: CASSLGQGDHGYTF. CDR3 DNA sequence: TGTGCCAGCAGCTTAGGACAGGGGGACCATGGCTACACCTTC. This rearrangement joins TRBV7-9 to TRBJ1-2; 9 bases fit TRBD1. Germline CDR1 reads SEHNR; CDR2 reads FQNEAQ (reference sequence). With 1 base clipped from V and 6 bases from J, the junction kept 3 bases outside the gene matches. This CDR3 has 14 residues.

This chain uses TRBV2 with TRBJ1-3; D may be TRBD1 (6 bases). V was cut by 2 bases and J by 4 bases, with 15 bases left in between. The CDR3 extends over 16 amino acids. Per germline, CDR1 SNHLY and CDR2 FYNNEI. The CDR3 spells CASSEMGRGNGNTIYF. For the CDR3, the DNA is TGTGCCAGCAGTGAAATGGGCAGGGGTAACGGAAACACCATATATTTT.

This chain uses TRBV5-5 with TRBJ1-1; D might be TRBD1 (6 bases). The V end was cut by 3 bases, the J end by 1 base, with 10 bases between. The CDR3 spans 14 residues. CDR1 is SGHKS and CDR2 is YYEKEE in the germline V gene (reference sequence). The CDR3 sequence is CASSSGEGNTEAFF. The CDR3 coding sequence is TGTGCCAGCAGCTCAGGGGAGGGGAACACTGAAGCTTTCTTT.